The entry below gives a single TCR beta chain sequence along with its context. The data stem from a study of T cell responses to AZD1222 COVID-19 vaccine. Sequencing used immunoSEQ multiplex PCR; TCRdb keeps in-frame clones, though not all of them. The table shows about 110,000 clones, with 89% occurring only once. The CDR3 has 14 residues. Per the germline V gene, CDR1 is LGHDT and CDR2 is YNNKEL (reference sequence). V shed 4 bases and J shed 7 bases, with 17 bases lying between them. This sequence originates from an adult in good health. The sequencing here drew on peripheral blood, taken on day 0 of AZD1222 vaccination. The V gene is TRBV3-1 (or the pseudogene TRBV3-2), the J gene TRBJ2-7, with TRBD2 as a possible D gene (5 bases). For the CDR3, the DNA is TGTGCCAGCAGCCTCAAGAGGGATTCCGGAGAGCAGTACTTC. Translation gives CASSLKRDSGEQYF.